This TCR beta chain originates from a study of identical twins. Germline lookup yields CDR1 KGHSH and CDR2 LQKENI. The CDR3 length is 14 residues. V lost 4 bases and J lost 5, with 12 bases in between. The authors used template switching to add a universal primer site and gave cDNA unique molecular identifiers. MiXCR, applied by TCRdb to the 5' RACE reads, yields one record per CDR3 protein. Of hundreds of thousands of distinct CDR3 sequences in the sample, about 24% were seen once. For this clonotype: Its target is unknown.

Study-wide results and limits: Fewer insertions characterized abundant cord blood beta clonotypes, whereas memory repertoires showed none.

These same data were also listed under a study on T cells expressing NK-cell markers.

This sequence was found in a woman in her late teens or twenties in good health. The chain combines TRBV18 with TRBJ2-1; D is uncertain. The sequenced material came from CD4+ T cells sorted from blood. CDR3 in amino acids: CASSLGIGDNEQFF. The CDR3 bases are TGTGCCAGCTCACTTGGGATCGGAGACAATGAGCAGTTCTTC.